This T cell receptor beta chain came from a study of blood T cell repertoires in COVID-19. Overall study context: Sites in the United States, Italy and Spain provided acute and convalescent COVID-19 samples. The analysed material was cDNA or gDNA that came from T cells, B-cell-depleted T cells, or PBMCs.

The CDR3 contains 12 residues. Germline-derived CDR1 and CDR2 are ENHRY and SYGVKD. Trimming shortened V by 1 base and J by 7 bases, and 5 bases separated the two germline ends. Per the authors' pipeline: Nucleated cell counts were estimated from reference gene primer amplification. Libraries were prepared by immunoSEQ multiplex PCR; TCRdb keeps only in-frame clonotypes and omits some of them. The DNA gave D and trimming, while V, J and clone size come from that table. The profile shows approximately 120,000 clones, roughly 79% of them singletons. The chain is built from TRBV10-3 and TRBJ2-1; D call uncertain. The receptor was isolated from a human donor in a cohort sampled during active COVID-19. The source material was peripheral blood. In DNA, the CDR3 is TGTGCCATCAGTGAGTTAGTAAATGAGCAGTTCTTC. Translated: CAISELVNEQFF.